These T cell receptor beta chains were read from a single sample in a study of T cells in Graves' hyperthyroidism and ophthalmopathy. TCRdb passed the multiplex PCR reads through MiXCR, listing each CDR3 protein once. The repertoire includes around 360,000 distinct CDR3 sequences, around 15% of them detected once, and about 21% sits in the top ten. The sequenced sample was blood. The source of these receptors is a woman between 55 and 75 years old with Graves' ophthalmopathy. Both conserved end residues are part of each CDR3. The D gene is left open where the match is weak. Clone size, where shown, is once, few, many, or a class for clones that have expanded.

V: TRBV7-3; size: once; J: TRBJ1-3; D: -; CDR3: CASSSYTDRSEKYF; DNA: TGTGCCAGCAGCTCATACACGGACCGAAGCGAAAAATATTTT
V: TRBV18; size: many; J: TRBJ1-1; D: TRBD1; CDR3: CASSPGGTGDTEAFF; DNA: TGTGCCAGCTCACCGGGGGGGACAGGGGACACTGAAGCTTTCTTT
V: TRBV12-3/TRBV12-4; size: many; J: TRBJ2-7; D: -; CDR3: CASSFYLREQYF; DNA: TGTGCCAGCAGTTTTTACCTGAGGGAGCAGTACTTC
V: TRBV27; size: -; J: TRBJ2-3; D: TRBD2; CDR3: CASSFFGTSGTDTQYF; DNA: TGTGCCAGCAGTTTCTTCGGGACTAGCGGTACAGATACGCAGTATTTT
V: TRBV27; size: few; J: TRBJ2-1; D: TRBD1; CDR3: CASSQGTGGFYNEQFF; DNA: TGTGCCAGCAGTCAAGGGACAGGGGGCTTCTACAATGAGCAGTTCTTC
V: TRBV27; size: many; J: TRBJ1-1; D: -; CDR3: CATRLGAQSFTEAFF; DNA: TGTGCCACCCGTCTGGGGGCCCAGTCCTTCACTGAAGCTTTCTTT
V: TRBV30; size: many; J: TRBJ2-1; D: TRBD2; CDR3: CAWSVGTINEQFF; DNA: TGTGCCTGGAGTGTAGGGACTATCAATGAGCAGTTCTTC
V: TRBV7-2; size: many; J: TRBJ2-7; D: -; CDR3: CASSLLIAEGSYEQYF; DNA: TGTGCCAGCAGTCTTTTAATAGCAGAGGGAAGCTACGAGCAGTACTTC
V: TRBV18; size: many; J: TRBJ1-6; D: -; CDR3: CASSPAAGGAGSPLHF; DNA: TGTGCCAGCTCACCGGCTGCGGGGGGGGCAGGATCACCCCTCCACTTT
V: TRBV5-4; size: many; J: TRBJ1-2; D: -; CDR3: CASSRSGGYTF; DNA: TGTGCCAGCAGCCGTTCAGGTGGCTACACCTTC
V: TRBV29-1; size: many; J: TRBJ2-2; D: TRBD1; CDR3: CSVRTGSNTGELFF; DNA: TGCAGCGTTAGGACAGGGTCGAACACCGGGGAGCTGTTTTTT
V: TRBV5-1; size: few; J: TRBJ2-3; D: -; CDR3: CASSSDGGMSTDTQYF; DNA: TGCGCCAGCAGCTCTGACGGGGGCATGAGCACAGATACGCAGTATTTT
V: TRBV5-1; size: many; J: TRBJ2-1; D: -; CDR3: CASSSLQGLTTNEQFF; DNA: TGCGCCAGCAGCTCCCTCCAGGGCCTTACTACAAATGAGCAGTTCTTC
V: TRBV5-1; size: many; J: TRBJ2-5; D: TRBD1; CDR3: CASRETGVEETQYF; DNA: TGCGCCAGCAGGGAGACAGGGGTGGAAGAGACCCAGTACTTC
V: TRBV11-2; size: many; J: TRBJ2-3; D: TRBD2; CDR3: CASSLTSGISTDTQYF; DNA: TGTGCCAGCAGCTTGACTAGCGGGATAAGCACAGATACGCAGTATTTT
V: TRBV25-1; size: -; J: TRBJ2-1; D: -; CDR3: CASSETWGAYNEQFF; DNA: TGTGCCAGCAGTGAAACCTGGGGGGCCTACAATGAGCAGTTCTTC
V: TRBV28; size: -; J: TRBJ2-1; D: -; CDR3: CASLRDNNEQFF; DNA: TGTGCCAGCCTCAGGGACAACAATGAGCAGTTCTTC
V: TRBV28; size: many; J: TRBJ1-6; D: -; CDR3: CASSLPGTADSPLHF; DNA: TGTGCCAGCAGTTTACCGGGGACGGCCGATTCACCCCTCCACTTT
V: TRBV7-2; size: many; J: TRBJ2-3; D: TRBD2; CDR3: CASSLVAGVGDTQYF; DNA: TGTGCCAGCAGCTTAGTAGCGGGAGTGGGAGATACGCAGTATTTT
V: TRBV6-1; size: few; J: TRBJ1-1; D: -; CDR3: CASSEFGGDTEAFF; DNA: TGTGCCAGCAGTGAGTTCGGGGGGGACACTGAAGCTTTCTTT
V: TRBV11-3; size: many; J: TRBJ2-1; D: -; CDR3: CASSPGLGRGDNEQFF; DNA: TGTGCCAGCAGCCCCGGACTTGGGAGAGGGGACAATGAGCAGTTCTTC
V: TRBV5-1; size: many; J: TRBJ2-2; D: TRBD2; CDR3: CASSLVSGDTGELFF; DNA: TGCGCCAGCAGCTTGGTGAGCGGGGACACCGGGGAGCTGTTTTTT
V: TRBV5-5; size: many; J: TRBJ2-3; D: -; CDR3: CASSWSGTDTQYF; DNA: TGTGCCAGCAGTTGGAGCGGGACAGATACGCAGTATTTT
V: TRBV20-1; size: many; J: TRBJ2-1; D: TRBD2; CDR3: CSAPGTSGRTSYNEQFF; DNA: TGCAGTGCCCCAGGGACTAGCGGGAGGACCAGCTACAATGAGCAGTTCTTC
V: TRBV6-8; size: few; J: TRBJ2-5; D: -; CDR3: CASAGAGETQYF; DNA: TGTGCCAGCGCAGGGGCAGGGGAGACCCAGTACTTC
V: TRBV15; size: many; J: TRBJ2-4; D: -; CDR3: CATPSRDNLAKNIQYF; DNA: TGTGCCACCCCCTCCAGGGATAATCTAGCCAAAAACATTCAGTACTTC
V: TRBV28; size: many; J: TRBJ2-2; D: -; CDR3: CASSPDSGELFF; DNA: TGTGCCAGCAGCCCGGACAGCGGGGAGCTGTTTTTT
V: TRBV3-1; size: -; J: TRBJ2-7; D: TRBD2; CDR3: CASSQGISGSVYEQYF; DNA: TGTGCCAGCAGCCAAGGTATTAGCGGGAGTGTCTACGAGCAGTACTTC
V: TRBV20-1; size: -; J: TRBJ2-7; D: TRBD2; CDR3: CSARPSGGTSGTYEQYF; DNA: TGCAGTGCTAGACCCTCTGGGGGGACTAGCGGGACCTACGAGCAGTACTTC
V: TRBV27; size: -; J: TRBJ2-1; D: -; CDR3: CASSSGDAVYNEQFF; DNA: TGTGCCAGCAGTTCCGGTGACGCGGTTTACAATGAGCAGTTCTTC
V: TRBV30; size: many; J: TRBJ1-6; D: -; CDR3: CAWSAEPRDTSPLHF; DNA: TGTGCCTGGAGCGCTGAACCGAGGGACACTTCACCCCTCCACTTT
V: TRBV19; size: -; J: TRBJ2-2; D: TRBD1; CDR3: CASSIATGASGGELFF; DNA: TGTGCCAGTAGTATAGCAACAGGGGCCTCGGGCGGGGAGCTGTTTTTT
V: TRBV7-8; size: many; J: TRBJ1-4; D: TRBD1; CDR3: CASSGRDRAPLRYEKLFF; DNA: TGTGCCAGCAGCGGCCGGGACAGGGCCCCTCTGCGGTATGAAAAACTGTTTTTT
V: TRBV10-3; size: few; J: TRBJ2-1; D: -; CDR3: CAISGGRQDEQFF; DNA: TGTGCCATCAGCGGGGGCAGGCAGGATGAGCAGTTCTTC
V: TRBV28; size: few; J: TRBJ2-5; D: TRBD2; CDR3: CASKSPLRLAGEETQYF; DNA: TGTGCCAGTAAATCTCCCCTCCGACTAGCGGGCGAGGAGACCCAGTACTTC
V: TRBV11-2; size: many; J: TRBJ1-4; D: -; CDR3: CASSLGLRLATNEKLFF; DNA: TGTGCCAGCAGCTTAGGGCTTAGACTGGCAACTAATGAAAAACTGTTTTTT
V: TRBV7-3; size: -; J: TRBJ2-5; D: TRBD2; CDR3: CASRPGLAGQETQYF; DNA: TGTGCCAGCAGACCCGGACTAGCGGGACAAGAGACCCAGTACTTC
V: TRBV27; size: many; J: TRBJ1-1; D: TRBD1; CDR3: CASSRYRGRNTEAFF; DNA: TGTGCCAGCAGTCGATACAGGGGGAGGAACACTGAAGCTTTCTTT
V: TRBV12-3/TRBV12-4; size: many; J: TRBJ2-5; D: -; CDR3: CASSAKGTQYF; DNA: TGTGCCAGCAGTGCCAAGGGGACCCAGTACTTC
V: TRBV14; size: -; J: TRBJ2-2; D: -; CDR3: CASSQAGENTGELFF; DNA: TGTGCCAGCAGCCAAGCGGGGGAAAACACCGGGGAGCTGTTTTTT
V: TRBV20-1; size: few; J: TRBJ2-1; D: -; CDR3: CSAEGGVDNEQFF; DNA: TGCAGTGCTGAGGGGGGGGTCGACAATGAGCAGTTCTTC
V: TRBV18; size: few; J: TRBJ2-2; D: -; CDR3: CASSPPSRATGELFF; DNA: TGTGCCAGCTCACCACCAAGCAGGGCCACCGGGGAGCTGTTTTTT